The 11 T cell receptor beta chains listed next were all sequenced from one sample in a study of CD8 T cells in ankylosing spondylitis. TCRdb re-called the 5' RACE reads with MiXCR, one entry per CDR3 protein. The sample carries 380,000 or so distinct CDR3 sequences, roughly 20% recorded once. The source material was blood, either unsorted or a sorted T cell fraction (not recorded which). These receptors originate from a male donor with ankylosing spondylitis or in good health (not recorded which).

The CDR3 loop is CASTGTDSYEQYF. CDR3 nucleotide sequence: TGTGCCAGCACCGGGACAGACTCCTACGAGCAGTACTTC. The rearrangement links TRBV13 to TRBJ2-7, with TRBD1 matching 7 bases. Trimming cost V 7 bases and J 0 bases; bases outside gene matches: 3. Germline CDR1 PRHDT, CDR2 FYEKMQ (reference sequence). CDR3 length: 13 amino acids.

The chain's CDR3 is CASSLSSGVPDTQYF. The CDR3 DNA reads as TGTGCCAGCAGTTTATCCAGCGGGGTTCCAGATACGCAGTATTTT. The chain couples TRBV12-3 or TRBV12-4 to TRBJ2-3; 7 bases match TRBD2. The CDR3 loop spans 15 amino acids. With 2 bases clipped from V and 4 bases from J, the junction kept 6 bases outside the gene matches.

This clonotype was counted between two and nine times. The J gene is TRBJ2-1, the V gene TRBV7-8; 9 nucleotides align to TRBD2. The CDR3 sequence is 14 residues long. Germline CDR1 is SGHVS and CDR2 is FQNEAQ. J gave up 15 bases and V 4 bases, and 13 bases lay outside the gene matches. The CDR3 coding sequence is TGTGCCAGCAGCTCCCTCGCTGAGCGGGGGGCCGGGTTCTTC. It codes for CASSSLAERGAGFF.

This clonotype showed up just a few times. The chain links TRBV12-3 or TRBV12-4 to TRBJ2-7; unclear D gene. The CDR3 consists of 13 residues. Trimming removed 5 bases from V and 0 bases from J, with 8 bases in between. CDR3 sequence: CASSSGYSYEQYF. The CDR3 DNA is TGTGCCAGCAGTAGTGGGTACTCCTACGAGCAGTACTTC.

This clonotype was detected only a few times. The CDR3 is CASRRDRGQETQYF. In DNA form, the CDR3 reads TGTGCCAGCAGACGCGACAGGGGACAAGAGACCCAGTACTTC. J is TRBJ2-5 and V is TRBV3-1; 8 positions agree with TRBD1. V was pared by 6 bases and J by 2 bases, with 5 bases of the junction left unmatched. The germline gives CDR1 LGHDT, CDR2 YNNKEL (reference sequence). The CDR3 contains 14 residues.

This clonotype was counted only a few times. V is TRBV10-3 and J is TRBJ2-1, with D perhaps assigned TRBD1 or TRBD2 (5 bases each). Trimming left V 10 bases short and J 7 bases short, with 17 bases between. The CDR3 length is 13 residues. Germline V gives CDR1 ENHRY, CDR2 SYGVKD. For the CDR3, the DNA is TGTGCCACCGCACAGGAGGAGATGAATGAGCAGTTCTTC. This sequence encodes CATAQEEMNEQFF.

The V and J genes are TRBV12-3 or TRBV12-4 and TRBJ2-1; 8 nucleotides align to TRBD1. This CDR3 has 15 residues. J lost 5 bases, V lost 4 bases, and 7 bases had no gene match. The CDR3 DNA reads TGTGCCAGCAGTTCAGGCAGGGGGCTAAACAATGAGCAGTTCTTC. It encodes CASSSGRGLNNEQFF.

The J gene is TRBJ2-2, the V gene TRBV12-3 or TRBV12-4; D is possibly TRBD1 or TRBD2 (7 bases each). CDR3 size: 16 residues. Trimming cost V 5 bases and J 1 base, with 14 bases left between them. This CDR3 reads CASSLSGTENTGELFF. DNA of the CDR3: TGTGCCAGCAGTCTAAGCGGGACAGAGAACACCGGGGAGCTGTTTTTT.

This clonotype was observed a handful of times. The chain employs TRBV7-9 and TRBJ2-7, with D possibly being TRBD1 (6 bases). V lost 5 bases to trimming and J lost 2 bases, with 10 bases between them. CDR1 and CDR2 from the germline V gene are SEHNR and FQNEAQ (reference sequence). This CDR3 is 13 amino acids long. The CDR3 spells CASSPQGTYEQYF. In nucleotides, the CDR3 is TGTGCCAGCAGCCCCCAGGGGACCTACGAGCAGTACTTC.

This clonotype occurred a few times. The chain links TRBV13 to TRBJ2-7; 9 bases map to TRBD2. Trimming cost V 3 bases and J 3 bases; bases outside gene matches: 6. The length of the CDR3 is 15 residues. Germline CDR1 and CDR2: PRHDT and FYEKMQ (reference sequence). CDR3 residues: CASSFGGGGDYEQYF. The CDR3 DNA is TGTGCCAGCAGCTTTGGCGGGGGGGGAGACTACGAGCAGTACTTC.

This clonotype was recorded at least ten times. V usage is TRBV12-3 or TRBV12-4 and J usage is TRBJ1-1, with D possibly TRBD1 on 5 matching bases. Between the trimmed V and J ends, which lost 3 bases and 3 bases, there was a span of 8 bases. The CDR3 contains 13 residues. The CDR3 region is CASSFAGHTEAFF. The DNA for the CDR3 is TGTGCCAGCAGTTTCGCAGGGCACACTGAAGCTTTCTTT.